These T cell receptor beta chains were read from a single sample in a study of shared clonotypes between healthy human individuals. The protocol was immunoSEQ multiplex PCR, while the TCRdb copy is restricted to in-frame clones and leaves out a portion. The sample holds around 1,900,000 clones, 80% to 95% seen once. Sequenced input: naive CD8+ T cells from PBMCs. The receptor source for this set is a man aged 18-30 years in good health. Some clones in this sample may be carry-over from other donors' samples. Both conserved end residues are part of each CDR3. A D gene is named only where the DNA matches it firmly. The listing skips clone size in some rows; elsewhere it reads once, few, many or a size class.

size: .
J: TRBJ2-3
V: TRBV13
D: .
CDR3: CASSINRENTDTQYF
DNA: TGTGCCAGCAGCATCAACAGGGAAAACACAGATACGCAGTATTTT

size: .
J: TRBJ2-7
V: TRBV25-1
D: TRBD1
CDR3: CASSEVYGKGQVHEQYF
DNA: TGTGCCAGCAGTGAAGTGTATGGAAAGGGACAGGTCCACGAGCAGTACTTC

size: .
J: TRBJ2-1
V: TRBV7-3
D: .
CDR3: CASSLQESIYNEQFF
DNA: TGTGCCAGCAGCTTACAAGAGTCAATCTACAATGAGCAGTTCTTC

size: .
J: TRBJ2-1
V: TRBV6-1
D: TRBD2
CDR3: CASSEDSWGLASGEQFF
DNA: TGTGCCAGCAGTGAAGACTCTTGGGGACTAGCGTCGGGTGAGCAGTTCTTC

size: .
J: TRBJ2-1
V: TRBV27
D: TRBD2
CDR3: CASSFGTSGNNEQFF
DNA: TGTGCCAGCAGTTTTGGGACTAGCGGGAACAATGAGCAGTTCTTC

size: .
J: TRBJ2-1
V: TRBV7-2
D: .
CDR3: CASSISGSPTEQFF
DNA: TGTGCCAGCAGCATATCTGGGAGTCCGACTGAGCAGTTCTTC

size: .
J: TRBJ2-5
V: TRBV5-6
D: TRBD1
CDR3: CASSLTGTGQETQYF
DNA: TGTGCCAGCAGCTTAACCGGGACAGGACAAGAGACCCAGTACTTC

size: .
J: TRBJ2-7
V: TRBV27
D: .
CDR3: CASRLLETSYEQYF
DNA: TGTGCCAGCAGATTACTGGAAACCTCCTACGAGCAGTACTTC

size: .
J: TRBJ1-1
V: TRBV19
D: TRBD1
CDR3: CASSIRDSLMEAFF
DNA: TGTGCCAGTAGTATCAGGGACAGTCTGATGGAAGCTTTCTTT

size: .
J: TRBJ1-2
V: TRBV9
D: TRBD1
CDR3: CASSLGQDYYGYTF
DNA: TGTGCCAGCAGCCTCGGACAGGATTACTATGGCTACACCTTC

size: .
J: TRBJ2-3
V: TRBV7-9
D: .
CDR3: CASSPGILPGTDTQYF
DNA: TGTGCCAGCAGCCCCGGGATCCTACCGGGCACAGATACGCAGTATTTT

size: few
J: TRBJ1-5
V: TRBV19
D: .
CDR3: CASSPFHKEGNQPQHF
DNA: TGTGCCAGTAGTCCCTTCCACAAGGAGGGCAATCAGCCCCAGCATTTT

size: few
J: TRBJ1-1
V: TRBV28
D: .
CDR3: CASSSRGSTEAFF
DNA: TGTGCCAGCAGTTCCCGGGGATCCACTGAAGCTTTCTTT

size: once
J: TRBJ2-7
V: TRBV7-9
D: .
CDR3: CASSSPGAYEQYF
DNA: TGTGCCAGCAGCTCTCCGGGAGCCTACGAGCAGTACTTC

size: few
J: TRBJ2-7
V: TRBV5-4
D: TRBD1
CDR3: CASSPDRVMYEQYF
DNA: TGTGCCAGCAGCCCTGACAGGGTTATGTACGAGCAGTACTTC

size: once
J: TRBJ1-4
V: TRBV5-6
D: .
CDR3: CASSFLFGEGIDFEKLFF
DNA: TGTGCCAGCAGCTTTCTTTTCGGTGAGGGCATCGACTTTGAAAAACTGTTTTTT

size: few
J: TRBJ1-1
V: TRBV19
D: .
CDR3: CASMDGNTEAFF
DNA: TGTGCCAGTATGGACGGTAACACTGAAGCTTTCTTT

size: .
J: TRBJ2-3
V: TRBV7-2
D: .
CDR3: CASSLGVRDTQYF
DNA: TGTGCCAGCAGCTTAGGTGTCCGTGATACGCAGTATTTT

size: .
J: TRBJ1-1
V: TRBV19
D: .
CDR3: CASMGAQGAFF
DNA: TGTGCCAGTATGGGGGCGCAGGGAGCTTTCTTT

size: .
J: TRBJ2-2
V: TRBV5-1
D: TRBD2
CDR3: CASSLGLAGVYTGELFF
DNA: TGCGCCAGCAGCTTGGGACTAGCGGGAGTATACACCGGGGAGCTGTTTTTT

size: .
J: TRBJ1-2
V: TRBV27
D: .
CDR3: CASSLLTGGGNYGYTF
DNA: TGTGCCAGCAGTTTACTCACCGGCGGGGGTAACTATGGCTACACCTTC

size: .
J: TRBJ2-7
V: TRBV10-1
D: TRBD1
CDR3: CASSDGQGAGEQYF
DNA: TGCGCCAGCAGTGACGGACAGGGGGCTGGCGAGCAGTACTTC

size: .
J: TRBJ1-1
V: TRBV11-2
D: .
CDR3: CASSLGPRNTEAFF
DNA: TGTGCCAGCAGCTTAGGCCCTAGGAACACTGAAGCTTTCTTT

size: .
J: TRBJ2-7
V: TRBV15
D: TRBD1
CDR3: CATSPGGGYEQYF
DNA: TGTGCCACCAGCCCAGGGGGCGGGTACGAGCAGTACTTC

size: .
J: TRBJ2-7
V: TRBV7-2
D: TRBD1
CDR3: CASSAGRQGQLYEQYF
DNA: TGTGCCAGCAGCGCCGGTCGACAGGGGCAACTCTACGAGCAGTACTTC

size: .
J: TRBJ2-1
V: TRBV29-1
D: .
CDR3: CSVVGAYGEQFF
DNA: TGCAGCGTTGTTGGGGCCTACGGTGAGCAGTTCTTC

size: few
J: TRBJ2-2
V: TRBV28
D: TRBD2
CDR3: CATQTRREGGELFF
DNA: TGTGCCACTCAAACCCGGAGGGAGGGCGGGGAGCTGTTTTTT

size: .
J: TRBJ2-4
V: TRBV29-1
D: .
CDR3: CSVEDGHGSSIQYF
DNA: TGCAGCGTTGAAGACGGACACGGCAGTAGCATTCAGTACTTC

size: .
J: TRBJ1-2
V: TRBV5-4
D: .
CDR3: CASSLKSNYGYTF
DNA: TGTGCCAGCAGCTTGAAGTCGAACTATGGCTACACCTTC

size: .
J: TRBJ1-3
V: TRBV7-8
D: .
CDR3: CASSLGGFIGGPNTIYF
DNA: TGTGCCAGCAGCTTAGGCGGGTTTATAGGGGGACCGAACACCATATATTTT

size: .
J: TRBJ2-1
V: TRBV6-5
D: TRBD1
CDR3: CASSATGFTDEQFF
DNA: TGTGCCAGCAGTGCGACAGGGTTTACGGATGAGCAGTTCTTC

size: .
J: TRBJ2-7
V: TRBV11-2
D: .
CDR3: CASSPRDPDDEQYF
DNA: TGTGCCAGCAGCCCTCGGGACCCAGACGACGAGCAGTACTTC

size: .
J: TRBJ1-2
V: TRBV30
D: .
CDR3: CAVTTGTMISYTF
DNA: TGTGCCGTAACGACGGGGACGATGATTAGCTACACCTTC

size: .
J: TRBJ2-5
V: TRBV28
D: .
CDR3: CASSPPWGGETQYF
DNA: TGTGCCAGCAGTCCACCCTGGGGTGGAGAGACCCAGTACTTC

size: .
J: TRBJ2-7
V: TRBV9
D: TRBD1
CDR3: CASSFEQGVSYEQYF
DNA: TGTGCCAGCAGCTTTGAACAGGGGGTCTCCTACGAGCAGTACTTC

size: .
J: TRBJ2-3
V: TRBV28
D: TRBD1
CDR3: CASSLLDRGTDTQYF
DNA: TGTGCCAGCAGTTTATTGGACAGGGGCACAGATACGCAGTATTTT

size: .
J: TRBJ1-1
V: TRBV4-1
D: .
CDR3: CASSQGQGMNTEAFF
DNA: TGCGCCAGCAGCCAAGGCCAGGGAATGAACACTGAAGCTTTCTTT

size: .
J: TRBJ2-7
V: TRBV7-9
D: TRBD2
CDR3: CASSSRLAGPHYEQHF
DNA: TGTGCCAGCAGCTCCAGACTAGCGGGTCCTCACTACGAGCAGCACTTC

size: .
J: TRBJ1-1
V: TRBV28
D: .
CDR3: CASSLFRGNAEAFF
DNA: TGTGCCAGCAGTTTATTCAGAGGCAACGCTGAAGCTTTCTTT

size: once
J: TRBJ2-3
V: TRBV27
D: .
CDR3: CASSLSWPDTQYF
DNA: TGTGCCAGCAGTTTATCCTGGCCGGATACGCAGTATTTT

size: .
J: TRBJ2-1
V: TRBV9
D: TRBD1
CDR3: CASSGGDRGGDEQFF
DNA: TGTGCCAGCAGCGGAGGGGACAGGGGTGGCGATGAGCAGTTCTTC

size: .
J: TRBJ2-2
V: TRBV28
D: .
CDR3: CASSDNGARLPGELFF
DNA: TGTGCCAGCAGTGACAACGGGGCCCGTTTGCCCGGGGAGCTGTTTTTT

size: .
J: TRBJ1-5
V: TRBV4-3
D: .
CDR3: CASSQDIEWGPDQPQHF
DNA: TGCGCCAGCAGCCAAGATATAGAATGGGGGCCCGATCAGCCCCAGCATTTT

size: .
J: TRBJ1-2
V: TRBV5-1
D: .
CDR3: CASSSYSTGERGYTF
DNA: TGCGCCAGCAGCTCGTACAGTACAGGAGAGCGTGGCTACACCTTC

size: .
J: TRBJ1-1
V: TRBV6-1
D: .
CDR3: CACGVGVLAEAFF
DNA: TGTGCATGCGGCGTCGGGGTTCTCGCTGAAGCTTTCTTT

size: .
J: TRBJ1-5
V: TRBV6-5
D: .
CDR3: CASSYGGWGRQPQHF
DNA: TGTGCCAGCAGTTACGGGGGGTGGGGGAGGCAGCCCCAGCATTTT

size: .
J: TRBJ1-1
V: TRBV28
D: .
CDR3: CASSLSKTGYTEAFF
DNA: TGTGCCAGCAGTCTCTCTAAGACAGGCTACACTGAAGCTTTCTTT

size: .
J: TRBJ2-7
V: TRBV27
D: .
CDR3: CASSPQGSGETYEQYF
DNA: TGTGCCAGCAGCCCACAGGGAAGTGGTGAGACCTACGAGCAGTACTTC

size: .
J: TRBJ1-1
V: TRBV29-1
D: .
CDR3: CSVQDGTRRVSEAFF
DNA: TGCAGCGTTCAGGACGGGACAAGGAGGGTATCTGAAGCTTTCTTT

size: .
J: TRBJ2-7
V: TRBV27
D: TRBD1
CDR3: CASSNRDRDFEQYF
DNA: TGTGCCAGCAGTAACCGGGACAGGGATTTCGAGCAGTACTTC

size: .
J: TRBJ1-1
V: TRBV11-3
D: .
CDR3: CASSPGGSHTEAFF
DNA: TGTGCCAGCAGCCCTGGTGGCAGTCACACTGAAGCTTTCTTT

size: .
J: TRBJ1-2
V: TRBV6-5
D: .
CDR3: CASSSLESRTLDYTF
DNA: TGTGCCAGCAGTTCCCTGGAAAGCAGAACATTGGACTACACCTTC

size: .
J: TRBJ2-1
V: TRBV19
D: .
CDR3: CASSASTGYNEQFF
DNA: TGTGCCAGTAGTGCTTCGACAGGCTACAATGAGCAGTTCTTC

size: .
J: TRBJ2-1
V: TRBV29-1
D: TRBD1
CDR3: CSVEEDRGNHEQFF
DNA: TGCAGCGTTGAAGAAGACAGGGGGAACCATGAGCAGTTCTTC

size: .
J: TRBJ1-2
V: TRBV5-1
D: TRBD1
CDR3: CASSGDSPGYTF
DNA: TGCGCCAGCAGCGGGGACAGTCCTGGCTACACCTTC

size: .
J: TRBJ1-1
V: TRBV5-1
D: TRBD1
CDR3: CASSLGQGGDTEAFF
DNA: TGCGCCAGCAGCTTGGGACAGGGTGGGGACACTGAAGCTTTCTTT

size: .
J: TRBJ2-1
V: TRBV5-8
D: .
CDR3: CASSSWVQAGEQFF
DNA: TGTGCCAGCAGCTCATGGGTGCAGGCGGGTGAGCAGTTCTTC

size: .
J: TRBJ2-7
V: TRBV29-1
D: TRBD1
CDR3: CSVEEDRGRREQYF
DNA: TGCAGCGTTGAAGAGGACAGGGGCCGTCGCGAGCAGTACTTC

size: .
J: TRBJ2-7
V: TRBV6-6
D: TRBD1
CDR3: CAKKPIRTGDTGQYF
DNA: TGTGCCAAAAAACCCATCCGGACAGGGGATACAGGGCAGTACTTC